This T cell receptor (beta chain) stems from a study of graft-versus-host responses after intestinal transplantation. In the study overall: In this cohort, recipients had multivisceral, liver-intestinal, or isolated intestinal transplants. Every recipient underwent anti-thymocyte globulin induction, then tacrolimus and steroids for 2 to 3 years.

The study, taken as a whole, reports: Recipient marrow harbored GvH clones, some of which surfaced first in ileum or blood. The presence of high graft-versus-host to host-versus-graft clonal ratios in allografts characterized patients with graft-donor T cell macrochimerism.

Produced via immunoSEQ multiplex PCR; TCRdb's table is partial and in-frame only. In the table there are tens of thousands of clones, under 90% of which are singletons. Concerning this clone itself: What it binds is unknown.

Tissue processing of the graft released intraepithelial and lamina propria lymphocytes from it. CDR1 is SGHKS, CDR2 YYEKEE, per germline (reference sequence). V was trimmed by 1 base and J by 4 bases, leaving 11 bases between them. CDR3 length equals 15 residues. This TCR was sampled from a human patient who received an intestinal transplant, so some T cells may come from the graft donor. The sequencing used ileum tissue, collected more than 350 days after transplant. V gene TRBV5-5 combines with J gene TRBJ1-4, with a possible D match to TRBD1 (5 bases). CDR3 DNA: TGTGCCAGCAGCTTGTATGGGGACCTTAATGAAAAACTGTTTTTT. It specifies CASSLYGDLNEKLFF.